This T cell receptor (beta chain) was documented in a study of cytomegalovirus exposure and HLA in healthy donors. Study background: Most genotyped donors, roughly 83% of fewer than 400, had Caucasian-associated genetic ancestry. Whole-study findings and limits: Cytomegalovirus association was listed for about 160 TCR beta chains. In a later analysis, TCR association rates varied by HLA locus: DRB1 most, HLA-C fewest.

The PCR made use of 60 Vbeta and 13 Jbeta primers. Produced via immunoSEQ multiplex PCR; TCRdb's table is partial and in-frame only. The sample includes 110,000 to 150,000 clones, 70% of them seen just once. The germline V gene encodes CDR1 MNHEY and CDR2 SVGAGI. V dropped 0 bases and J dropped 0 bases, with 8 bases sitting between them. CDR3 length equals 16 residues. Note on this clone: The antigen is not known.

The source material was PBMCs. The origin of this receptor is a woman younger than 45 in good health and CMV-seronegative. The chain combines TRBV6-5 with TRBJ2-2; the D is unclear. The CDR3 loop reads CASSYSSTTNTGELFF. Written as DNA, the CDR3 is TGTGCCAGCAGTTACTCGAGTACCACGAACACCGGGGAGCTGTTTTTT.